One sample yielded the 2 T cell receptor beta chains listed below, sequenced in a study of cytomegalovirus exposure and HLA in healthy donors. PCR involved 60 Vbeta and 13 Jbeta primers. This table comes from immunoSEQ multiplex PCR, and its TCRdb copy is limited to in-frame clones, with some not included. The table records 30,000 to 45,000 clones, more than 80% of them present only once. The sequenced sample consisted of PBMCs. Receptors were obtained from a woman aged 40 to 55 in good health and CMV-seropositive.

The rearrangement joins TRBV19 to TRBJ2-7, with a weak D call TRBD2 (5 bases). From germline, CDR1 is LNHDA and CDR2 SQIVND (reference sequence). The CDR3 is 13 residues long. Deletions cut 9 bases from V and 7 bases from J, with 19 bases between. In DNA form, the CDR3 reads TGTGCCAGCCGTAGTGGCGGCGACTATGAGCAGTACTTC. As protein: CASRSGGDYEQYF.

The rearrangement joins TRBV5-4 to TRBJ1-2, with D tentatively TRBD1 (5 bases). The V end was cut by 0 bases, the J end by 5 bases, with 17 bases between. The CDR3 consists of 16 residues. The germline V gene has CDR1 SGHNT and CDR2 YYREEE (reference sequence). The CDR3 DNA is TGTGCCAGCAGCTTGGCGGGACTGGGAAGAGTATATGGCTACACCTTC. Amino acids: CASSLAGLGRVYGYTF. The entire variable domain, with the rest obtained from reference TRBV5-4 and TRBJ1-2, is as follows: ETGVTQSPTHLIKTRGQQVTLRCSSQSGHNTVSWYQQALGQGPQFIFQYYREEENGRGNFPPRFSGLQFPNYSSELNVNALELDDSALYLCASSLAGLGRVYGYTFGSGTRLTVV.